This TCR beta chain emerged from a study of blood T cell repertoires in COVID-19. Overall study: Samples taken during acute and convalescent COVID-19 were collected in the United States, Italy and Spain. T cells, B-cell-depleted T cells, or PBMCs provided the cDNA or gDNA that served as material.

Authors' data handling: Researchers report that nucleated cell counts were estimated from reference gene primer amplification. TCRdb's copy holds only in-frame clones and misses some; the assay was immunoSEQ multiplex PCR. The V and J calls and the clone size are those of that table, but D and trimming were determined from the DNA. The table includes roughly 260,000 clones, around four fifths detected once. CDR3 size: 12 residues. CDR1 is MNHEY and CDR2 is SVGAGI in the germline V gene. V lost 8 bases and J 6 bases, leaving 11 bases between the germline ends. The receptor's source is a woman in her seventies with acute or convalescent COVID-19. V is TRBV6-5 and J is TRBJ1-5; perhaps TRBD1 as D (5 bases). Sequencing was carried out using peripheral blood. CDR3 residues: CASVWDSQPQHF. The CDR3 DNA reads TGTGCCAGCGTCTGGGACTCTCAGCCCCAGCATTTT.